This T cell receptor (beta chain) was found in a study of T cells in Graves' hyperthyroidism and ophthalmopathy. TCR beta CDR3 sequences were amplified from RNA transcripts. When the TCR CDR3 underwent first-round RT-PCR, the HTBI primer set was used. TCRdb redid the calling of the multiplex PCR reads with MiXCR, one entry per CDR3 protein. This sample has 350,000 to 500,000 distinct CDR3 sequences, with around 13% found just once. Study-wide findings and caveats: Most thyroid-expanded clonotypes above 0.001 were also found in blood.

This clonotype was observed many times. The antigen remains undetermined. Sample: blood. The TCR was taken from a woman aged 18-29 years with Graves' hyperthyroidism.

The CDR3 DNA is TGTGCCAGCAGCCAAGACAGGTTTATGAACACTGAAGCTTTCTTT. Residues: CASSQDRFMNTEAFF. V gene TRBV3-1 combines with J gene TRBJ1-1, with D hard to call. The CDR3 is 15 amino acids. Germline V gene data show CDR1 as LGHDT and CDR2 as YNNKEL (reference sequence). V was trimmed by 0 bases and J by 0 bases, leaving 8 bases between them.